A single sample is the source of the 20 T cell receptor beta chains below, sequenced in a study of blood T cell repertoires in COVID-19. Method: immunoSEQ multiplex PCR; TCRdb's copy keeps in-frame clones and lacks some. The sample shows over 95,000 clones, about four fifths of them seen only once. Sequencing was done on a sample of peripheral blood. All receptors come from a woman aged 80 or older with active or convalescent COVID-19.

V usage is TRBV5-1 and J usage is TRBJ1-1, with a weak D call TRBD1 (5 bases). This CDR3 has 14 amino acids. In germline, CDR1 is SGHRS, CDR2 YFSETQ. The ends were cut back, 0 bases at V and 11 bases at J, with 17 bases in the middle. The CDR3 loop reads CASSLVQEGASAFF. CDR3 bases: TGCGCCAGCAGCTTGGTACAGGAAGGGGCCTCGGCTTTCTTT.

This chain joins TRBV15 and TRBJ2-7, with unresolved D. Trimming left V 2 bases short and J 5 bases short, with 13 bases between. This CDR3 comprises 14 residues. CDR1 and CDR2 (germline): LNHNV, YYDKDF (reference sequence). The CDR3 spells CATSRQKITHEQYF. The CDR3 DNA follows: TGTGCCACCAGCAGACAGAAAATAACCCACGAGCAGTACTTC.

The chain employs TRBV18 and TRBJ2-1; D might be TRBD2 (6 bases). The V end was cut by 5 bases, the J end by 5 bases, with 16 bases between. This CDR3 region has 15 residues. The germline V gene has CDR1 KGHSH and CDR2 LQKENI. The CDR3 reads CASSGLMGEDNEQFF. The CDR3 DNA is TGTGCCAGCTCAGGGCTCATGGGGGAGGACAATGAGCAGTTCTTC.

The CDR3 loop is CASSQDGNSGSYNEQFF. The CDR3 bases are TGCGCCAGCAGCCAAGATGGGAATAGCGGCTCCTACAATGAGCAGTTCTTC. This sequence joins TRBV4-3 and TRBJ2-1; tentative D call: TRBD2 (6 bases). V lost 0 bases and J 0 bases, leaving 12 bases between the germline ends. CDR1 is LGHNA, CDR2 YSLEER, per germline. CDR3 length: 17 residues.

The V and J genes are TRBV6-5 and TRBJ1-2; D might be TRBD1 (5 bases). V was trimmed by 2 bases and J by 5 bases, leaving 12 bases between them. The CDR3 is 14 residues long. Per germline, CDR1 MNHEY and CDR2 SVGAGI. DNA of the CDR3: TGTGCCAGCAGTTACAGGGCCGGGGGGTATGGCTACACCTTC. Protein sequence: CASSYRAGGYGYTF.

This clone turned up a few times. The J gene is TRBJ2-7, the V gene TRBV4-3; 9 nucleotides match TRBD2. CDR1 LGHNA and CDR2 YSLEER come from the germline V gene. Trimming removed 5 bases from V and 2 bases from J; junction bases left unmatched: 4. The CDR3 extends over 14 amino acids. CDR3: CASSAGLATYEQYF. In DNA, the CDR3 is TGCGCCAGCAGCGCGGGACTAGCAACCTACGAGCAGTACTTC.

This clone was observed a handful of times. The CDR3 loop reads CASSQETGTGQETQYF. The DNA of the CDR3 is TGTGCCAGCAGCCAAGAGACCGGGACAGGGCAAGAGACCCAGTACTTC. V is TRBV7-3 and J is TRBJ2-5; 9 bases align to TRBD1. The CDR3 totals 16 residues. CDR1 SGHTA and CDR2 FQGTGA come from the germline V gene. The junction had 9 bases not matched to a gene; V was cut back by 5 bases and J by 2 bases.

The V and J genes are TRBV11-3 and TRBJ2-1; the D is unclear. Germline-derived CDR1 and CDR2 are SGHNT and YENEEA. The ends were cut back, 3 bases at V and 3 bases at J, with 6 bases in the middle. The CDR3 is made up of 13 amino acids. For the CDR3, the DNA is TGTGCCAGCAGCTTCGGCGGCTACAATGAGCAGTTCTTC. It yields the protein CASSFGGYNEQFF. The full variable domain, completed using reference TRBV11-3 and TRBJ2-1, is EAGVVQSPRYKIIEKKQPVAFWCNPISGHNTLYWYLQNLGQGPELLIRYENEEAVDDSQLPKDRFSAERLKGVDSTLKIQPAELGDSAVYLCASSFGGYNEQFFGPGTRLTVL.

The chain couples TRBV27 to TRBJ2-3; D is perhaps TRBD2 (7 bases). Deletions cut 2 bases from V and 5 bases from J, with 11 bases between. This CDR3 is 14 amino acids long. Germline CDR1 is MNHEY and CDR2 is SMNVEV (reference sequence). In nucleotides, the CDR3 is TGTGCCAGCAGTTTACCGGGGGGCGGAGATACGCAGTATTTT. Translating gives CASSLPGGGDTQYF.

This chain connects TRBV2 to TRBJ2-5; D is unclear. Germline CDR1 reads SNHLY; CDR2 reads FYNNEI. The V end was cut by 8 bases, the J end by 4 bases, with 11 bases between. The CDR3 extends over 12 amino acids. The CDR3 loop is CASALLGETQYF. The CDR3 DNA reads as TGTGCCAGCGCACTATTGGGAGAGACCCAGTACTTC.

The CDR3 coding sequence is TGTGCCAGCAGTTACGTATCTGGTAGACGGGAGCGAGAGACCCAGTACTTC. Amino acids: CASSYVSGRRERETQYF. This chain links TRBV6-2 or TRBV6-3 with TRBJ2-5; possibly TRBD2 for D (6 bases). Trimming took 2 bases from V and 4 from J, leaving 20 bases between them. This CDR3 has 17 amino acids. The germline V gene has CDR1 MNHEY and CDR2 SVGEGT.

V and J are TRBV6-6 and TRBJ2-4; D uncertain. CDR1 is MNHNY, CDR2 SVGAGI, per germline (reference sequence). This CDR3 is built from 16 residues. V shed 2 bases and J shed 0 bases, with 11 bases lying between them. DNA of the CDR3: TGTGCCAGCAGTTACGGGCAGACCCTAGCCAAAAACATTCAGTACTTC. Its translation is CASSYGQTLAKNIQYF.

The chain has TRBV5-4 and TRBJ1-2, with 7 positions matching TRBD1. V lost 3 bases, J lost 4 bases, and 15 bases stayed unmatched. Germline V gene lookup returns CDR1 SGHNT and CDR2 YYREEE (reference sequence). CDR3 length: 17 residues. The CDR3 sequence: CASSSKKQGSLPYGYTF. CDR3 DNA: TGTGCCAGCAGCTCGAAAAAACAGGGGAGCCTTCCCTATGGCTACACCTTC.

The count of this clone is one. The chain combines TRBV5-4 with TRBJ1-2; 8 nucleotides line up with TRBD1. Germline CDR1 SGHNT, CDR2 YYREEE (reference sequence). The CDR3 sequence is 15 residues long. Germline trimming cut 2 bases from V and 1 base from J; bases unmatched to any gene: 4. CDR3 nucleotides: TGTGCCAGCAGCTTTGGACAGGGTTTTAACTATGGCTACACCTTC. It encodes CASSFGQGFNYGYTF.

This chain uses TRBV18 with TRBJ2-1; 9 bases align to TRBD1. Germline V gene data show CDR1 as KGHSH and CDR2 as LQKENI. V trimming: 1 base; J trimming: 4 bases; junction bases outside the gene matches: 5. This CDR3 has 16 residues. CDR3 nucleotide sequence: TGTGCCAGCTCACCACGGCAGGGACAGGGTTACAATGAGCAGTTCTTC. Protein product: CASSPRQGQGYNEQFF.

The chain is built from TRBV6-5 and TRBJ2-1; TRBD2 aligns across 7 bases. The germline gives CDR1 MNHEY, CDR2 SVGAGI. The CDR3 is 14 amino acids. The V segment lost 7 bases and the J segment 10 bases; nucleotides outside the gene matches: 13. CDR3 residues: CASKLAARAGEQFF. The CDR3 DNA sequence: TGTGCCAGCAAGCTAGCGGCGAGGGCAGGGGAGCAGTTCTTC.

This clone was seen more than once but under ten times. The chain has TRBV7-3 and TRBJ2-2; TRBD2 agrees at 13 bases. The CDR3 covers 18 residues. Germline V CDR1 and CDR2: SGHTA, FQGTGA. The J segment lost 6 bases and the V segment lost 5 bases, leaving 12 bases of the junction unmatched. The CDR3 DNA is TGTGCCAGCAGCCCCGCCCCCACTAGCGGGAGGGCCCCCGGGGAGCTGTTTTTT. This gives the protein CASSPAPTSGRAPGELFF. Full variable domain (rest looked up from reference TRBV7-3 and TRBJ2-2): GAGVSQTPSNKVTEKGKYVELRCDPISGHTALYWYRQSLGQGPEFLIYFQGTGAADDSGLPNDRFFAVRPEGSVSTLKIQRTERGDSAVYLCASSPAPTSGRAPGELFFGEGSRLTVL.

The V call is TRBV6-1, the J call TRBJ2-1; D is perhaps TRBD2 (6 bases). Trimming removed 1 base from V and 1 base from J, with 11 bases in between. This CDR3 spans 16 amino acids. In germline, CDR1 is MNHNS, CDR2 SASEGT. The CDR3 DNA sequence: TGTGCCAGCAGTGAAGGGAGTCGGGGGTCCTACAATGAGCAGTTCTTC. As protein: CASSEGSRGSYNEQFF.

The chain carries TRBV7-6 and TRBJ2-7; D might be TRBD2 (6 bases). V gave up 1 base and J gave up 2 bases, with 12 bases separating them. Germline CDR1 SGHVS, CDR2 FNYEAQ. The CDR3 runs 15 residues. The CDR3 DNA is TGTGCCAGCAGCTTAGAGGGAACGGGGGCCTACGAGCAGTACTTC. Encoded protein: CASSLEGTGAYEQYF.

As concerns this clone: Relative to the germline gene, one junction end is altered; a read error may explain this. Other DNA sequences of this sample code for an identical CDR3. The CDR3 loop is CASRDREDTEAFF. The CDR3 nucleotides are TGCGCCAGTCGGGACAGGGAGGACACTGAAGCTTTCTTT. The chain is built from TRBV5-5 and TRBJ1-1; 9 bases agree with TRBD1. There are 13 residues in the CDR3. CDR1 is SGHKS, CDR2 YYEKEE, per germline (reference sequence).